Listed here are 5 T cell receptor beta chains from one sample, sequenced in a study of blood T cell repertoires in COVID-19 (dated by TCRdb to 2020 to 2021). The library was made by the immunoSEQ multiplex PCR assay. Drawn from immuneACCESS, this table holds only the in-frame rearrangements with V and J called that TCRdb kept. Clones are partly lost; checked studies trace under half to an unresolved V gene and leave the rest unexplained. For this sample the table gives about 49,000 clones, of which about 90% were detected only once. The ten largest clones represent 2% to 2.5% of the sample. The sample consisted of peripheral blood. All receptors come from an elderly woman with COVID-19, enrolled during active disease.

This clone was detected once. The CDR3 nucleotides read TGTGCCAGCAGAAGGGGAAGGGAGACCCAGTACTTC. Translating gives CASRRGRETQYF. The chain joins TRBV12-3 or TRBV12-4 to TRBJ2-5; a possible D gene is TRBD1 (5 bases). The ends were cut back, 6 bases at V and 5 bases at J, with 10 bases in the middle. The CDR3 is 12 amino acids.

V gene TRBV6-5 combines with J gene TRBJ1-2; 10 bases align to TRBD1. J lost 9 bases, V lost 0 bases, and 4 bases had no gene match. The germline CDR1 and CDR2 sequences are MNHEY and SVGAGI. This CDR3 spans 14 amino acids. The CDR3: CASSYSRTGGSYTF. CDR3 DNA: TGTGCCAGCAGTTACTCCCGGACAGGGGGGAGCTACACCTTC.

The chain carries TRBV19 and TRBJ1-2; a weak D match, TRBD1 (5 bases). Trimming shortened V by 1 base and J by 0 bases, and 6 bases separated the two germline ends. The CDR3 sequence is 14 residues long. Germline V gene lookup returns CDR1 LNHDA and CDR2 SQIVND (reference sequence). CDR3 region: CASSIGGSNYGYTF. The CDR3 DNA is TGTGCCAGTAGTATAGGGGGCTCTAACTATGGCTACACCTTC.

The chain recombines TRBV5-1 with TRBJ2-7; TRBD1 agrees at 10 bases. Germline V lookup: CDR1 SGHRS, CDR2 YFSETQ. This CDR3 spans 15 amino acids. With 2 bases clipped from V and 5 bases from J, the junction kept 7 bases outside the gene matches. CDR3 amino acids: CASSFFRDRGNEQYF. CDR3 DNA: TGCGCCAGCAGCTTTTTCCGGGACAGGGGTAACGAGCAGTACTTC.

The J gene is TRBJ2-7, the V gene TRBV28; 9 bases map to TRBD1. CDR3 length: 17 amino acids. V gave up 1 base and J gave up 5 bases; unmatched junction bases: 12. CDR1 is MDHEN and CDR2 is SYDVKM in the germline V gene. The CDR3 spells CASSLFRDRAHLDEQYF. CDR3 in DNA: TGTGCCAGCAGTTTATTCCGGGACAGGGCTCACTTGGACGAGCAGTACTTC.